One and the same sample provided the 19 T cell receptor beta chains below, sequenced in a study of T cell changes during pregnancy in multiple sclerosis. Clones were sequenced by immunoSEQ multiplex PCR, and TCRdb holds only the in-frame ones, with some missing. The data hold almost 20,000 clones, with about 87% observed a single time. Source: CD8+ T cells from peripheral blood mononuclear cells, taken in the third trimester of pregnancy. These receptors came from a female donor in good health, enrolled as a control in a pregnancy study.

CDR3 sequence: CASSGGGRRNQPQHF. Written as DNA, the CDR3 is TGTGCCAGCAGTGGAGGGGGCCGCCGCAATCAGCCCCAGCATTTT. The rearrangement joins TRBV2 to TRBJ1-5; 7 nucleotides agree with TRBD1. V shed 4 bases and J 2 bases; nucleotides not matched to a gene: 5. Germline assignment: CDR1 SNHLY and CDR2 FYNNEI. The CDR3 loop spans 15 amino acids.

This clone was seen once. V and J are TRBV29-1 and TRBJ1-1, with TRBD1 matching 10 bases. From germline, CDR1 is SQVTM and CDR2 ANQGSEA. The CDR3 length is 15 residues. The V and J ends lost 6 bases and 1 base, in that order; junction bases with no gene match: 8. The chain's CDR3 is CSVAGQGVKNTEAFF. For the CDR3, the DNA is TGCAGCGTCGCCGGACAGGGGGTGAAGAACACTGAAGCTTTCTTT.

The V call is TRBV7-9, the J call TRBJ1-1; D is unresolved. The CDR3 has 14 amino acids. Trimming removed 0 bases at V and 4 bases at J, with 9 bases between. The germline gives CDR1 SEHNR, CDR2 FQNEAQ (reference sequence). The CDR3 DNA reads as TGTGCCAGCAGCTTAGCGCTTGAGGTCACTGAAGCTTTCTTT. Encoded protein: CASSLALEVTEAFF.

The chain carries TRBV5-6 and TRBJ1-6; D remains ambiguous. CDR1 is SGHDT and CDR2 is YYEEEE in the germline V gene. The V end lost 5 bases, the J end lost 0 bases, and 12 bases lay between the germline ends. CDR3 length equals 16 residues. The CDR3 DNA is TGTGCCAGCAGTGCCTTGGGGAGCTCCTATAATTCACCCCTCCACTTT. Translated, it gives CASSALGSSYNSPLHF.

V usage is TRBV2 and J usage is TRBJ2-7, with TRBD1 identical over 7 bases. Per germline, CDR1 SNHLY and CDR2 FYNNEI. The CDR3 is 13 amino acids. After removal of 10 bases from V and 3 bases from J, the junction contained 9 bases not matched to a gene. CDR3 DNA: TGTGCCATCACGACAGGGTCTGACTACGAGCAGTACTTC. This sequence encodes CAITTGSDYEQYF.

CDR3 loop: CASSQNRGTGSTDTQYF. Here the CDR3 DNA reads TGTGCCAGCAGCCAAAACAGAGGGACAGGAAGCACAGATACGCAGTATTTT. The J gene is TRBJ2-3, the V gene TRBV4-2; 8 bases match TRBD1. The CDR3 consists of 17 residues. CDR1 is LGHNA and CDR2 is YNFKEQ in the germline V gene. J gave up 0 bases and V 2 bases, and 7 bases lay outside the gene matches.

This chain uses TRBV7-9 with TRBJ2-5, with D possibly TRBD2 on 5 matching bases. V was cut by 5 bases and J by 5 bases, with 15 bases left in between. The CDR3 is made up of 14 amino acids. CDR1 is SEHNR, CDR2 FQNEAQ, per germline (reference sequence). DNA of the CDR3: TGTGCCAGCAGCCCTAGCCGGGGTTGGGAGACCCAGTACTTC. This translates into CASSPSRGWETQYF.

This chain uses TRBV30 with TRBJ2-1; a weak D match, TRBD2 (5 bases). The V gene lost 3 bases and the J gene lost 12 bases, with 18 bases spanning the gap. The CDR3 has 13 residues. Germline assignment: CDR1 GTSNPN and CDR2 SVGIG (reference sequence). CDR3 nucleotides: TGTGCCTGGAGAGGTAGAGGGAATCTGATGCAGTTCTTC. Its protein is CAWRGRGNLMQFF.

A single count supports this clone. The J gene is TRBJ2-1, the V gene TRBV6-4; 10 bases fit TRBD2. CDR1 is MRHNA and CDR2 is SNTAGT in the germline V gene. The CDR3 covers 15 residues. The V gene end was trimmed by 8 bases and the J gene end by 9 bases; junction bases not matched to a gene: 13. The CDR3 loop reads CASGPVAGGGSEQFF. In DNA, the CDR3 is TGTGCCAGCGGCCCCGTAGCGGGAGGAGGTAGTGAGCAGTTCTTC.

Points on this clone: Other DNA sequences in this specimen translate into the identical CDR3. The chain links TRBV7-9 to TRBJ2-7; the match to TRBD1 covers 7 bases. The CDR3 loop spans 12 amino acids. After removal of 6 bases from V and 2 bases from J, the junction contained 1 base not matched to a gene. Germline V gene sequence: CDR1 SEHNR, CDR2 FQNEAQ (reference sequence). CDR3 bases: TGTGCCAGCAGACAGGGGACCTACGAGCAGTACTTC. This codes for CASRQGTYEQYF.

The chain joins TRBV29-1 to TRBJ2-3; TRBD1 matches 8 bases. Germline CDR1 is SQVTM and CDR2 is ANQGSEA. The CDR3 covers 14 residues. The V gene end was trimmed by 7 bases and the J gene end by 1 base; junction bases not matched to a gene: 7. Written as DNA, the CDR3 is TGCAGCGCCGACAGGGGCGGGGGCACAGATACGCAGTATTTT. It codes for CSADRGGGTDTQYF.

In its sample, this clone was seen a few times. The chain has TRBV4-3 and TRBJ2-1; 8 positions agree with TRBD2. The CDR3 has 19 residues. Germline V gene sequence: CDR1 LGHNA, CDR2 YSLEER. Germline trimming cut 0 bases from V and 9 bases from J; bases unmatched to any gene: 19. CDR3 nucleotides: TGCGCCAGCAGCCAAGAATTTACTAGCGGACGACCGGAACTTTCTGAGCAGTTCTTC. Amino acid sequence: CASSQEFTSGRPELSEQFF.

The chain is built from TRBV7-3 and TRBJ2-2; 10 positions agree with TRBD2. With 5 bases clipped from V and 4 bases from J, the junction kept 7 bases outside the gene matches. This CDR3 has 16 residues. Germline V gene data show CDR1 as SGHTA and CDR2 as FQGTGA. The CDR3 DNA is TGTGCCAGCAGCCCCTTAGCGGGAGGAGTCACCGGGGAGCTGTTTTTT. Protein: CASSPLAGGVTGELFF.

The chain joins TRBV5-5 to TRBJ1-1, with 9 bases fitting TRBD1. The V gene's germline CDR1 is SGHKS and CDR2 YYEKEE (reference sequence). The junction had 4 bases not matched to a gene; V was cut back by 3 bases and J by 4 bases. This CDR3 is 14 amino acids long. The CDR3 nucleotides are TGTGCCAGCAGCTGGGGACAGGGAGGCACTGAAGCTTTCTTT. Translation gives CASSWGQGGTEAFF. The full variable domain, completed using reference TRBV5-5 and TRBJ1-1, is DAGVTQSPTHLIKTRGQQVTLRCSPISGHKSVSWYQQVLGQGPQFIFQYYEKEERGRGNFPDRFSARQFPNYSSELNVNALLLGDSALYLCASSWGQGGTEAFFGQGTRLTVV.

The chain joins TRBV9 to TRBJ1-1; no reliable D call. V lost 0 bases to trimming and J lost 1 base, with 7 bases between them. This CDR3 spans 14 amino acids. In germline, CDR1 is SGDLS, CDR2 YYNGEE. The CDR3 sequence: CASSVADRNTEAFF. CDR3 sequence (DNA): TGTGCCAGCAGCGTAGCTGATAGGAACACTGAAGCTTTCTTT.

This rearrangement joins TRBV19 to TRBJ1-2; 8 bases map to TRBD1. CDR1 is LNHDA and CDR2 is SQIVND in the germline V gene (reference sequence). V lost 4 bases, J lost 0 bases, and 10 bases stayed unmatched. This CDR3 is 17 amino acids long. CDR3 amino acids: CASSKSRDRPSNYGYTF. Here the CDR3 DNA reads TGTGCCAGTAGTAAATCCCGGGACAGGCCCTCTAACTATGGCTACACCTTC.

This clone was picked up one time. The gene calls are TRBV6-1 and TRBJ1-5; D is undetermined. Germline CDR1 reads MNHNS; CDR2 reads SASEGT. The CDR3 totals 16 residues. The ends were cut back, 1 base at V and 2 bases at J, with 12 bases in the middle. The CDR3 sequence: CASSEVAGSGNQPQHF. Here the CDR3 DNA reads TGTGCCAGCAGTGAAGTGGCGGGGTCGGGCAATCAGCCCCAGCATTTT.

In this sample, this clone turned up once. V and J are TRBV10-3 and TRBJ1-2; D might be TRBD1 (5 bases). Germline V gives CDR1 ENHRY, CDR2 SYGVKD. The CDR3 loop spans 14 amino acids. V was cut by 0 bases and J by 3 bases, with 8 bases left in between. Written as DNA, the CDR3 is TGTGCCATCAGTGAGTCGGGGGGATACTATGGCTACACCTTC. This codes for CAISESGGYYGYTF.

The V call is TRBV27, the J call TRBJ1-6; D might be TRBD1 (5 bases). V was shortened by 1 base and J by 0 bases, with 13 bases between the two germline ends. In germline, CDR1 is MNHEY, CDR2 SMNVEV (reference sequence). The CDR3 extends over 18 amino acids. The CDR3 loop reads CASSLWGRTSSYNSPLHF. The DNA of the CDR3 is TGTGCCAGCAGTTTATGGGGCAGGACAAGCTCCTATAATTCACCCCTCCACTTT.